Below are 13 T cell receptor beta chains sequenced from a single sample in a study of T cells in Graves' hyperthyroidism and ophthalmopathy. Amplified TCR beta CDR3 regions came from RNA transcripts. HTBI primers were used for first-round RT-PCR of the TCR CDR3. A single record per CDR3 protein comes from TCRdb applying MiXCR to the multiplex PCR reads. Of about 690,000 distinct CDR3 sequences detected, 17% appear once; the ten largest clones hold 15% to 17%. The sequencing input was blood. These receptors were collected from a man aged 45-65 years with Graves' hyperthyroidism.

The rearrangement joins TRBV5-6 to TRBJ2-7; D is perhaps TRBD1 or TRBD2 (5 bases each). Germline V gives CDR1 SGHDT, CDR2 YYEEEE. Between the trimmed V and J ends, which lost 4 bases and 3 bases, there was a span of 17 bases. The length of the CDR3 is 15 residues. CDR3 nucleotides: TGTGCCAGCAGCCTGGGGGTCTCTGGGAGCTACGAGCAGTACTTC. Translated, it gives CASSLGVSGSYEQYF.

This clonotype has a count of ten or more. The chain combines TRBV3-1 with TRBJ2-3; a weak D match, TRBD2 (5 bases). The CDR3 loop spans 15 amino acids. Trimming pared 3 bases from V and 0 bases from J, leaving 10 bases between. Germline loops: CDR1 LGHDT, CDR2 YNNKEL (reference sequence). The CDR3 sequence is CASSQQTTSTDTQYF. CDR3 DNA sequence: TGTGCCAGCAGCCAGCAGACTACGAGCACAGATACGCAGTATTTT.

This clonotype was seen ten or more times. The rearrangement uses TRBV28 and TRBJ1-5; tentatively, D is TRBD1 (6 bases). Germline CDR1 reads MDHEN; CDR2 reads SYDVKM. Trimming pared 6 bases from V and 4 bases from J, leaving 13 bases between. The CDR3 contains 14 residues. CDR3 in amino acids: CASRGGGGNQPQHF. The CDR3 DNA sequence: TGTGCCAGCAGGGGAGGGGGTGGGAATCAGCCCCAGCATTTT.

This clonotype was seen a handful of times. CDR3 DNA sequence: TGTGCCAGCAGCCAAGCTTGGGAAGGGATCACCGGGGAGCTGTTTTTT. It yields the protein CASSQAWEGITGELFF. V usage is TRBV3-1 and J usage is TRBJ2-2; D remains unclear. Per the germline V gene, CDR1 is LGHDT and CDR2 is YNNKEL (reference sequence). V lost 1 base, J lost 4 bases, and 13 bases lay in between. CDR3 size: 16 residues. Looking up the rest from reference TRBV3-1 and TRBJ2-2 gives the full variable domain: DTAVSQTPKYLVTQMGNDKSIKCEQNLGHDTMYWYKQDSKKFLKIMFSYNNKELIINETVPNRFSPKSPDKAHLNLHINSLELGDSAVYFCASSQAWEGITGELFFGEGSRLTVL.

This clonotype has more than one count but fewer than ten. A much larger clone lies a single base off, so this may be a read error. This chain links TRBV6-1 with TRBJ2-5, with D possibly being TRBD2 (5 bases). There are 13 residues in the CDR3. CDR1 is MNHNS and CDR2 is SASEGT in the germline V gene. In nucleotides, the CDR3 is TGTGCCAACAGTGTAGCGTTTCAAGAGACCCAGTACTTC. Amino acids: CANSVAFQETQYF.

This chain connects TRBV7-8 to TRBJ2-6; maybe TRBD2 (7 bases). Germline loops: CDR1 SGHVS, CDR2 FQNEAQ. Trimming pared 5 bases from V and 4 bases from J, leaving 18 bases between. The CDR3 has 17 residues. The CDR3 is CASSPDRRGFGANVLTF. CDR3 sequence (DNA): TGTGCCAGCAGCCCCGACAGGCGGGGGTTCGGGGCCAACGTCCTGACTTTC.

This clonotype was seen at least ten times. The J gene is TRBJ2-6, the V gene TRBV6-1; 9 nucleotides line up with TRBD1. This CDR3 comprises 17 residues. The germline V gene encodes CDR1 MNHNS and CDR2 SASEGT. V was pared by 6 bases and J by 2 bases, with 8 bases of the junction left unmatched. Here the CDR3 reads CASRRTGAPAGANVLTF. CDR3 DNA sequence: TGTGCCAGCAGGCGGACAGGGGCCCCAGCTGGGGCCAACGTCCTGACTTTC.

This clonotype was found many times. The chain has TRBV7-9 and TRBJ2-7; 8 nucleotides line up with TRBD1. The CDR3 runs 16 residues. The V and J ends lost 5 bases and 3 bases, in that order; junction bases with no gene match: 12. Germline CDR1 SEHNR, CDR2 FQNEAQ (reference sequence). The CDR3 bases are TGTGCCAGCAGCACGAGGGGCAGGGGGCAATACTACGAGCAGTACTTC. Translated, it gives CASSTRGRGQYYEQYF. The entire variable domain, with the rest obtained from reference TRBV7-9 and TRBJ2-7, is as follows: DTGVSQNPRHKITKRGQNVTFRCDPISEHNRLYWYRQTLGQGPEFLTYFQNEAQLEKSRLLSDRFSAERPKGSFSTLEIQRTEQGDSAMYLCASSTRGRGQYYEQYFGPGTRLTVT.

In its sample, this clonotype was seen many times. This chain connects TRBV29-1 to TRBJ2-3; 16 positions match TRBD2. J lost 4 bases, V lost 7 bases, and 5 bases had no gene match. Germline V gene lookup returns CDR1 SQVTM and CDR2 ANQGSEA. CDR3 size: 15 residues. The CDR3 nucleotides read TGCAGCGAGGGGACTAGCGGGAGGGCCGCAGATACGCAGTATTTT. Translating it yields CSEGTSGRAADTQYF.

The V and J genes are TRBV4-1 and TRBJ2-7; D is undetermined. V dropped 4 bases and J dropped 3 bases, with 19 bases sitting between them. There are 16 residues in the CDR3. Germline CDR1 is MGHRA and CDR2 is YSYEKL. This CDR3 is CASSPSHEAGNYEQYF. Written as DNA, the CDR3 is TGCGCCAGCAGCCCCTCCCATGAGGCAGGTAACTACGAGCAGTACTTC.

The CDR3 spells CASSQTGGRNTGELFF. The CDR3 coding sequence is TGTGCCAGCAGCCAGACGGGAGGGAGGAACACCGGGGAGCTGTTTTTT. The chain couples TRBV5-4 to TRBJ2-2; 8 bases agree with TRBD2. Germline CDR1 SGHNT, CDR2 YYREEE (reference sequence). This CDR3 contains 16 residues. Trimming at V came to 4 bases and at J to 1 base, leaving 6 bases not matched to a gene.

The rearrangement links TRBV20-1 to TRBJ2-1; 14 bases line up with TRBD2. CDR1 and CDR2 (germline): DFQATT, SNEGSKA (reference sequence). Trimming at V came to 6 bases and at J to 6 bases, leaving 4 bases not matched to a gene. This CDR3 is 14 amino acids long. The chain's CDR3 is CSASGTSGSNEQFF. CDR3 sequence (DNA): TGCAGTGCATCCGGGACTAGCGGGAGCAATGAGCAGTTCTTC.

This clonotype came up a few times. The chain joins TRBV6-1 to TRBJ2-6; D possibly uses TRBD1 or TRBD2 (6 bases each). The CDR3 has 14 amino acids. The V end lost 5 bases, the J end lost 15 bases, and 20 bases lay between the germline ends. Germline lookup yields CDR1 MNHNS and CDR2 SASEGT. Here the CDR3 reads CASSYQGLEGPLTF. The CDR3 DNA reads TGTGCCAGCAGTTATCAGGGGTTGGAGGGACCCCTGACTTTC.